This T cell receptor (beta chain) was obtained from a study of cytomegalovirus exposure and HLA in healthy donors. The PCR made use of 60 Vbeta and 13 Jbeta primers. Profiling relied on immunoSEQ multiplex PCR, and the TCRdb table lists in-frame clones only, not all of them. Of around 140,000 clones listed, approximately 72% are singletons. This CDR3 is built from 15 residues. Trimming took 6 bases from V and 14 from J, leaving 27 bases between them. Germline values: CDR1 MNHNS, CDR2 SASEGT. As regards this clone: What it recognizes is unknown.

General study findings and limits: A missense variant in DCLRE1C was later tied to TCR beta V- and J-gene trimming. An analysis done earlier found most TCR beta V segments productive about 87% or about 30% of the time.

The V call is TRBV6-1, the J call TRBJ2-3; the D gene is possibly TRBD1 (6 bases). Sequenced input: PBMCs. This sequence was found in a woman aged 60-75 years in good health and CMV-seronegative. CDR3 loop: CASSPRDMPIGTRYF. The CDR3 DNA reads TGTGCCAGCAGCCCCCGGGACATGCCAATTGGTACGAGGTATTTT.